Below, 6 T cell receptor beta chains from the same sample are listed, as sequenced in a study of T cells in Graves' hyperthyroidism and ophthalmopathy (dated by TCRdb to the late 2010s). Library preparation used multiplex PCR. This sample was sequenced with an Illumina HiSeq 2000. The TCR beta CDR3 regions were amplified from RNA transcripts. For the first round of RT-PCR on the TCR CDR3, the HTBI primer set was used together with the Qiagen OneStep RT-PCR kit. TCRdb passed the public sequencing reads through fastp at Q25 and MiXCR, retaining productive beta sequences. Rows with a matching CDR3 protein are joined into one entry that keeps the most common DNA and genes. Here the sample has about half a million distinct CDR3 sequences; about 16% occur a single time. The biggest ten clones account for roughly 29% of the sample. Input material: blood. These receptors were taken from a woman younger than 45 with Graves' ophthalmopathy.

This clonotype was seen a handful of times. CDR3 amino acids: CAISRRQVLSTEAFF. The CDR3 nucleotides are TGTGCCATCTCACGTAGACAGGTGCTAAGCACTGAAGCTTTCTTT. V gene TRBV10-3 combines with J gene TRBJ1-1, with D possibly TRBD1 on 6 matching bases. The V gene's germline CDR1 is ENHRY and CDR2 SYGVKD. CDR3 length: 15 residues. V lost 8 bases, J lost 4 bases, and 20 bases lay in between.

This clonotype was recorded at least ten times. V gene TRBV3-2 combines with J gene TRBJ1-2. TRBV3-2 is a known pseudogene. The CDR3 is made up of 14 amino acids. The CDR3 nucleotides are TGTGCCAGCAGCCAAGCAAAAAGAAGCTATGGCTACACCTTC. This translates into CASSQAKRSYGYTF.

Comment on this clonotype: This may come from a read error, since a much larger clone is one base off. V usage is TRBV2 and J usage is TRBJ1-5, with 8 bases aligning to TRBD1. The CDR3 sequence is 16 residues long. CDR1 is SNHLY, CDR2 FYNNEI, per germline. DNA for the CDR3: TGTGCCGGCAGTCTTCGAGACAGGGGTCGGGATCAGCCCCAGCATTTT. It specifies CAGSLRDRGRDQPQHF. Complete variable domain (other parts from reference TRBV2 and TRBJ1-5): EPEVTQTPSHQVTQMGQEVILRCVPISNHLYFYWYRQILGQKVEFLVSFYNNEISEKSEIFDDQFSVERPDGSNFTLKIRSTKLEDSAMYFCAGSLRDRGRDQPQHFGDGTRLSIL.

There are many counts of this clonotype. The chain uses TRBV18 and TRBJ1-1; 8 bases line up with TRBD1. This CDR3 is 15 amino acids long. Germline V gene sequence: CDR1 KGHSH, CDR2 LQKENI. V was clipped by 4 bases and J by 3 bases; unmatched bases: 7. The CDR3 reads CASSHGRGRDTEAFF. The CDR3 bases are TGTGCCAGCTCACACGGCAGGGGGCGAGACACTGAAGCTTTCTTT.

In this sample, this clonotype turned up many times. The chain couples TRBV6-1 to TRBJ1-1, with D tentatively TRBD1 (6 bases). This CDR3 is 14 amino acids long. Germline V gene sequence: CDR1 MNHNS, CDR2 SASEGT. V lost 5 bases and J lost 3, with 13 bases in between. The CDR3 protein is CASSSTGQDTEAFF. The CDR3 region has the DNA TGTGCCAGCAGTTCGACAGGCCAAGACACTGAAGCTTTCTTT.

The chain links TRBV29-1 to TRBJ2-6; no reliable D call. With 0 bases removed from V and 1 base from J, the gap between germline ends came to 10 bases. The CDR3 runs 16 residues. From germline, CDR1 is SQVTM and CDR2 ANQGSEA. The CDR3 nucleotides are TGCAGCGTTGAAGAGACTTTGGTTTCTGGGGCCAACGTCCTGACTTTC. It encodes CSVEETLVSGANVLTF.